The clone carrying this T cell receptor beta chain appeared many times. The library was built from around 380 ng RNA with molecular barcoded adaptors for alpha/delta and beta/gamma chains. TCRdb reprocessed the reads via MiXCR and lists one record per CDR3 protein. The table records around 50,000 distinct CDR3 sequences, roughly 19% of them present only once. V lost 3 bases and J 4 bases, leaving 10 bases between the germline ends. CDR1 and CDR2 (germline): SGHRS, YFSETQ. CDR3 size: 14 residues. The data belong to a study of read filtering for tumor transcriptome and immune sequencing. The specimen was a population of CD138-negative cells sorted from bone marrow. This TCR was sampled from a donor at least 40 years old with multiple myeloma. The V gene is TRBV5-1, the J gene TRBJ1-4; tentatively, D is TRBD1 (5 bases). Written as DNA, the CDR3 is TGCGCCAGCAGCTCCGGGACGGGTAATGAAAAACTGTTTTTT. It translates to CASSSGTGNEKLFF.